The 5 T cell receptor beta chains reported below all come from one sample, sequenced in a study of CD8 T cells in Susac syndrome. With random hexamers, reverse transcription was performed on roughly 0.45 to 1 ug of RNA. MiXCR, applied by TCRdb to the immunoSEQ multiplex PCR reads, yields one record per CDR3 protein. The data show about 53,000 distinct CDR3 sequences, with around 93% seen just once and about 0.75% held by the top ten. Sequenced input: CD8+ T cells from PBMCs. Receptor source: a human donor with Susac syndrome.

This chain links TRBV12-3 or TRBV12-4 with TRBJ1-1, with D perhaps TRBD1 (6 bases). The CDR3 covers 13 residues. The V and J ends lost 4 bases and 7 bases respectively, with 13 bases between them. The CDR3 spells CASSSNRENEAFF. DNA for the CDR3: TGTGCCAGCAGTTCCAACAGGGAAAATGAAGCTTTCTTT.

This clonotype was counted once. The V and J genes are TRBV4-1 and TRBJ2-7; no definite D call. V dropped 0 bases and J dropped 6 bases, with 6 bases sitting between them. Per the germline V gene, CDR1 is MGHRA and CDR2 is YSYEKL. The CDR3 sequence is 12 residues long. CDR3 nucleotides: TGCGCCAGCAGCCAAGATCGAGTCGAGCAGTACTTC. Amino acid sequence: CASSQDRVEQYF.

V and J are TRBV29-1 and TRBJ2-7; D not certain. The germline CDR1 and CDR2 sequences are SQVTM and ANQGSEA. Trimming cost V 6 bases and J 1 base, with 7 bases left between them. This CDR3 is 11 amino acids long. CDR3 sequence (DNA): TGCAGCGTGACGACATCCTACGAGCAGTACTTC. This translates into CSVTTSYEQYF.

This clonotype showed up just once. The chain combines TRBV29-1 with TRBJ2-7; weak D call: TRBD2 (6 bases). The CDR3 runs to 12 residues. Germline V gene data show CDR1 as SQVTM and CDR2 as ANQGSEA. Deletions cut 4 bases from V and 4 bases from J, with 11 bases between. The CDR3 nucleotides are TGCAGCGTTGTTAGCGGACTTTACGAGCAGTACTTC. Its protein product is CSVVSGLYEQYF.

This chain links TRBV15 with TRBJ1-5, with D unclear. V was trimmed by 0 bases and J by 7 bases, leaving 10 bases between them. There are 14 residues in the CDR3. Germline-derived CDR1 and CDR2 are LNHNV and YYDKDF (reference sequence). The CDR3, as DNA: TGTGCCACCAGCAGAGATCGAGGGTACCAGCCCCAGCATTTT. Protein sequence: CATSRDRGYQPQHF.